The sequence of this TCR beta chain was determined in a study of T cells in Graves' hyperthyroidism and ophthalmopathy. This CDR3 is 17 amino acids long. Researchers took RNA transcripts and amplified the TCR beta CDR3 regions from them. RT-PCR in the first round (using the HTBI primer set) targeted the TCR CDR3. TCRdb ran MiXCR on the multiplex PCR reads and lists one entry per CDR3 protein. The sample lists about 500,000 distinct CDR3 sequences, more than 15% occurring once. In this sample, this clonotype turned up many times. This TCR was sampled from a woman aged 25 to 45 with Graves' ophthalmopathy. Sequencing was performed on blood. The genes are TRBV3-2 and TRBJ2-3; the tabulated D call, TRBD1, remains unverified against the DNA. TRBV3-2 corresponds to a pseudogene. CDR3 DNA sequence: TGTGCCAGCAGCCAAGGATCTGCGTGGGGGAGCACAGATACGCAGTATTTT. This sequence encodes CASSQGSAWGSTDTQYF.